The 18 T cell receptor beta chains reported below all come from one sample, sequenced in a study of CD4 and CD8 cells across lung adenocarcinoma regions. TCRdb itself ran the PCR reads through MiXCR, one entry per CDR3 protein. The sample yields 20,000 to 25,000 distinct CDR3 sequences, under 70% seen once. What was sequenced was CD8+ T cells from the center of a lung tumor. Receptor source: a female donor with lung adenocarcinoma. The CD4 and CD8 labels of this study may be unreliable.

On this clonotype: The junction and the germline gene differ at one end; a read error may be behind it. The rearrangement links TRBV4-1 to TRBJ2-4, with a possible D match to TRBD2 (5 bases). The CDR3 is 15 residues long. Germline V lookup: CDR1 MGHRA, CDR2 YSYEKL. CDR3 DNA sequence: TGCGCCAGCAGCCAGGGAGAGCGGTCCAAGAACACGCAGTATTTC. Its protein is CASSQGERSKNTQYF.

This clonotype has a count of ten or more. This chain connects TRBV27 to TRBJ2-2, with D possibly TRBD2 on 5 matching bases. Trimming pared 5 bases from V and 0 bases from J, leaving 16 bases between. The CDR3 consists of 17 residues. The germline CDR1 and CDR2 sequences are MNHEY and SMNVEV (reference sequence). Here the CDR3 DNA reads TGTGCCAGCAGTCGTACGGGATATCTCGCGAACACCGGGGAGCTGTTTTTT. Translated, it gives CASSRTGYLANTGELFF.

The J gene is TRBJ2-1, the V gene TRBV6-5, with 9 bases lining up with TRBD2. The V segment lost 4 bases and the J segment 7 bases; nucleotides outside the gene matches: 14. The germline CDR1 and CDR2 sequences are MNHEY and SVGAGI. The CDR3 spans 17 residues. DNA for the CDR3: TGTGCCAGCAGTTCTGCCCGACTTCTAGCGGGATTGAATGAGCAGTTCTTC. Translation: CASSSARLLAGLNEQFF.

The chain joins TRBV6-4 to TRBJ1-4; no reliable D call. With 3 bases removed from V and 3 bases from J, the gap between germline ends came to 11 bases. Per germline, CDR1 MRHNA and CDR2 SNTAGT. This CDR3 has 15 amino acids. This chain's CDR3 is CASSELSGSNEKLFF. The DNA for the CDR3 is TGTGCCAGCAGTGAATTGTCGGGGTCTAATGAAAAACTGTTTTTT.

Notes on this clonotype: One end of the junction does not line up with germline, which may come from a read error. The chain employs TRBV10-2 and TRBJ2-3; perhaps TRBD2 as D (5 bases). The CDR3 is 13 residues long. CDR1 is WSHSY, CDR2 SAAADI, per germline. CDR3 coding DNA: TGCGCCACGGGCCGGGGAGACAACAATACGCAGTATTTC. Amino acid sequence: CATGRGDNNTQYF.

The chain is built from TRBV3-1 and TRBJ1-6, with D unresolved. Trimming removed 5 bases from V and 7 bases from J, with 15 bases in between. The CDR3 spans 15 residues. Germline CDR1 is LGHDT and CDR2 is YNNKEL (reference sequence). In nucleotides, the CDR3 is TGTGCCAGCAGCATAAGCGGAGGGTTGAATTCACCCCTCCACTTT. Protein: CASSISGGLNSPLHF. Combining the CDR3 with reference TRBV3-1 and TRBJ1-6 gives the whole variable domain DTAVSQTPKYLVTQMGNDKSIKCEQNLGHDTMYWYKQDSKKFLKIMFSYNNKELIINETVPNRFSPKSPDKAHLNLHINSLELGDSAVYFCASSISGGLNSPLHFGNGTRLTVT.

The chain couples TRBV9 to TRBJ2-5; TRBD2 aligns across 8 bases. Germline CDR1 reads SGDLS; CDR2 reads YYNGEE. The CDR3 is made up of 15 amino acids. The junction had 8 bases not matched to a gene; V was cut back by 3 bases and J by 4 bases. The CDR3 here is CASSETGGVTETQYF. In nucleotides, the CDR3 is TGTGCCAGCAGCGAGACCGGGGGGGTGACAGAGACCCAGTACTTC.

As concerns this clonotype: This may be a read error: a much more frequent sequence differs by one nucleotide. This chain connects TRBV5-1 to TRBJ2-1, with 7 bases identical to TRBD2. Germline CDR1 SGHRS, CDR2 YFSETQ. The CDR3 has 15 residues. Written as DNA, the CDR3 is TGCGCCAGCAGCCTGCGGGAGAAGGAGGGAAATGAGCGGTTCTTC. Translated: CASSLREKEGNERFF.

The V and J genes are TRBV6-5 and TRBJ2-5, with D maybe TRBD1 (7 bases). Judging by the DNA end, TRBJ2-7 fits better; the J call may be wrong. Germline-derived CDR1 and CDR2 are MNHEY and SVGAGI. This CDR3 contains 14 residues. The CDR3 coding sequence is TGTGCCAGCAGTTACGCGGGGACAGTCTACGAGCAGTACTTC. Translating it yields CASSYAGTVYEQYF.

The chain combines TRBV11-3 with TRBJ2-3; perhaps TRBD1 as D (5 bases). The CDR3 covers 13 residues. V was clipped by 9 bases and J by 12 bases, with 22 bases between them. Germline CDR1 reads SGHNT; CDR2 reads YENEEA. The CDR3 coding sequence is TGTGCCAGGGGGCTGGTAGTGACAGACACTCAGTATTTT. Protein product: CARGLVVTDTQYF.

This chain links TRBV5-1 with TRBJ2-5; D not certain. Deletions cut 0 bases from V and 1 base from J, with 4 bases between. Germline V lookup: CDR1 SGHRS, CDR2 YFSETQ. The CDR3 is 13 residues long. The CDR3 DNA reads as TGCGCCAGCAGCTTGGTCCTCCAAGAGACCCAGTACTTC. Translation: CASSLVLQETQYF.

Judged by abundance, this clonotype is medium-sized. CDR3 residues: CASSPEWTGLGEQYF. The CDR3, as DNA: TGTGCCAGCAGCCCAGAATGGACAGGCCTTGGGGAGCAGTACTTC. The chain carries TRBV6-1 and TRBJ2-1, with 7 nucleotides matching TRBD1. The DNA end favors TRBJ2-7, so the J call may be wrong. Germline-derived CDR1 and CDR2 are MNHNS and SASEGT. The CDR3 is 15 amino acids.

The chain has TRBV3-1 and TRBJ2-1; 7 bases are a match to TRBD2. The junction had 3 bases not matched to a gene; V was cut back by 4 bases and J by 3 bases. Germline V gives CDR1 LGHDT, CDR2 YNNKEL (reference sequence). The CDR3 length is 14 residues. The CDR3 nucleotides read TGTGCCAGCAGCCCAGCGGGACTCTACAATGAGCAGTTCTTC. This codes for CASSPAGLYNEQFF.

V and J are TRBV12-3 or TRBV12-4 and TRBJ2-3; the match to TRBD1 covers 10 bases. The trim removed 4 bases at V and 2 bases at J, leaving 3 bases unmatched. The CDR3 is 15 residues long. CDR3 residues: CASSWRQGATDTQYF. Here the CDR3 DNA reads TGTGCCAGCAGTTGGCGACAGGGGGCCACAGATACGCAGTATTTT.

This clonotype was observed at least ten times. The chain carries TRBV6-1 and TRBJ2-5; 8 bases are shared with TRBD2. Germline CDR1 MNHNS, CDR2 SASEGT. J was trimmed by 4 bases and V by 3 bases; bases with no gene match: 7. The CDR3 covers 15 residues. CDR3: CASSDGRALVETQYF. DNA of the CDR3: TGTGCCAGCAGTGACGGGAGGGCTCTTGTAGAGACCCAGTACTTC.

The sample holds many counts of this clonotype. The V call is TRBV25-1, the J call TRBJ2-3; TRBD1 matches at 8 bases. The V gene end was trimmed by 1 base and the J gene end by 5 bases; junction bases not matched to a gene: 8. Looked up from germline, CDR1 is MGHDK and CDR2 is SYGVNS. The CDR3 length is 16 residues. In DNA form, the CDR3 reads TGTGCCAGCAGTGAATCCCGGACAGGGAAGGGAGATACGCAGTATTTT. This codes for CASSESRTGKGDTQYF. Filled out from reference TRBV25-1 and TRBJ2-3, the complete variable domain reads EADIYQTPRYLVIGTGKKITLECSQTMGHDKMYWYQQDPGMELHLIHYSYGVNSTEKGDLSSESTVSRIRTEHFPLTLESARPSHTSQYLCASSESRTGKGDTQYFGPGTRLTVL.

This clonotype was recorded once. Its ends do not fully match the called genes, so a read error is possible. This chain connects TRBV6-1 to TRBJ2-3, with D tentatively TRBD1 (5 bases). CDR3 length: 19 amino acids. In germline, CDR1 is MNHNS, CDR2 SASEGT. CDR3 nucleotide sequence: TGTGCCAGCAGTCAAGGGGCTAGACCCGGTGGGCATGGCACAGATACGCAGTATTTC. Its protein product is CASSQGARPGGHGTDTQYF.

This clonotype was seen repeatedly, ten times or more. The chain combines TRBV14 with TRBJ2-4, with D possibly being TRBD2 (5 bases). This CDR3 spans 15 amino acids. The germline V and J ends were trimmed by 2 bases and 6 bases, with 14 bases remaining between them. Germline CDR1 SGHDN, CDR2 FVKESK. CDR3 residues: CASSQSLVRGNIQYF. The CDR3, as DNA: TGTGCCAGCAGCCAATCCCTAGTTCGGGGAAACATTCAGTACTTC.